One and the same sample provided the 6 T cell receptor beta chains below, sequenced in a study of T-cell memory formation after mild COVID-19. TCRdb called the 5' RACE reads again in MiXCR, with one record for every CDR3 protein. The sample yields over 300,000 distinct CDR3 sequences, 20% to 25% seen once. Sequenced: PBMCs or a T cell subset sorted from them (not recorded which). Receptor source: a man between 18 and 35 years old who had mild COVID-19 (a few samples of this study predate the infection). Cell type and time point are not known.

The chain joins TRBV6-5 to TRBJ1-1; no definite D call. The V end was cut by 4 bases, the J end by 7 bases, with 10 bases between. CDR1 and CDR2 from the germline V gene are MNHEY and SVGAGI. CDR3 size: 12 residues. For the CDR3, the DNA is TGTGCCAGCAGTTTCCAGGACGGTGAAGCTTTCTTT. Its translation: CASSFQDGEAFF.

J is TRBJ2-5 and V is TRBV24-1; D call uncertain. The V gene lost 4 bases and the J gene lost 5 bases, with 10 bases spanning the gap. There are 13 residues in the CDR3. Germline CDR1 is KGHDR and CDR2 is SFDVKD. CDR3 sequence (DNA): TGTGCCACCAGTGACCCAACTTTGGAGACCCAGTACTTC. This sequence encodes CATSDPTLETQYF.

This clonotype turned up a few times. V is TRBV20-1 and J is TRBJ2-5, with unresolved D. CDR1 DFQATT and CDR2 SNEGSKA come from the germline V gene (reference sequence). The CDR3 has 12 residues. V gave up 4 bases and J gave up 4 bases, with 10 bases separating them. CDR3 protein: CSAMKPGETQYF. The CDR3 DNA sequence: TGCAGTGCTATGAAGCCTGGAGAGACCCAGTACTTC.

V gene TRBV5-1 combines with J gene TRBJ2-3, with 9 bases lining up with TRBD1. CDR3 length: 14 residues. Germline V gives CDR1 SGHRS, CDR2 YFSETQ. Trimming took 2 bases from V and 5 from J; bases not matched to a gene: 3. CDR3 nucleotides: TGCGCCAGCAGCTTTTACAGGGGGCGAGATACGCAGTATTTT. Protein sequence: CASSFYRGRDTQYF.

This clonotype was seen more than once but under ten times. V usage is TRBV6-2 or TRBV6-3 and J usage is TRBJ2-7; D tentatively reads TRBD1 or TRBD2 (7 bases each). V dropped 2 bases and J dropped 0 bases, with 14 bases sitting between them. The CDR3 is made up of 16 amino acids. From germline, CDR1 is MNHEY and CDR2 SVGEGT. The chain's CDR3 is CASSYARGGPSYEQYF. DNA of the CDR3: TGTGCCAGCAGTTACGCCAGGGGGGGACCCTCCTACGAGCAGTACTTC.

This clonotype has a handful of counts. This chain joins TRBV30 and TRBJ1-5; D is possibly TRBD1 (5 bases). Germline V CDR1 and CDR2: GTSNPN, SVGIG (reference sequence). The CDR3 sequence is 13 residues long. The ends were cut back, 0 bases at V and 7 bases at J, with 10 bases in the middle. In DNA form, the CDR3 reads TGTGCCTGGAGTGTACGGGACGGCCAGCCCCAGCATTTT. Protein sequence: CAWSVRDGQPQHF.